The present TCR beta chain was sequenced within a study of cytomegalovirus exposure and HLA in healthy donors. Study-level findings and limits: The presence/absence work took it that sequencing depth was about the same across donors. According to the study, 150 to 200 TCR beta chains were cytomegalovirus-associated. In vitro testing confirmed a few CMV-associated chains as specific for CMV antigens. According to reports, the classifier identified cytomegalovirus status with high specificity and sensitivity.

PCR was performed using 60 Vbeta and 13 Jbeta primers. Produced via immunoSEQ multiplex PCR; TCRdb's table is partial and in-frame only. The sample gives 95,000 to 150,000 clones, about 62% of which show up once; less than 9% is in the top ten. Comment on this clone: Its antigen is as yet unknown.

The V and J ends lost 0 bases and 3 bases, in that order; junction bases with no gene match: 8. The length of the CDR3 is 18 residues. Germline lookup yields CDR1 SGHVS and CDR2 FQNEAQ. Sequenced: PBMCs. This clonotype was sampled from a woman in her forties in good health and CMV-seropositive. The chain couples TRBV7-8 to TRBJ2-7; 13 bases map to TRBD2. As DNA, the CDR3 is TGTGCCAGCAGCTTAGCGGAGACTAGCGGGGGGATTATCTACGAGCAGTACTTC. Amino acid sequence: CASSLAETSGGIIYEQYF. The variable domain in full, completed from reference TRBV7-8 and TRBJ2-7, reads GAGVSQSPRYKVAKRGQDVALRCDPISGHVSLFWYQQALGQGPEFLTYFQNEAQLDKSGLPSDRFFAERPEGSVSTLKIQRTQQEDSAVYLCASSLAETSGGIIYEQYFGPGTRLTVT.